This T cell receptor beta chain was identified during a study of regulatory T cells in long-lasting Graves disease. In building TCR beta libraries, iRepertoire HTBI primers were used together with Arm-PCR of CDR3 regions. TCRdb passed the multiplex PCR reads through MiXCR, listing each CDR3 protein once. The table lists over 650,000 distinct CDR3 sequences, 30% of them singletons. Time point defined: persistent/refractory GD, antithyroid drugs over 5 years with positive TRAb. The authors made the TCR library using RNA they extracted from PBMCs. It was American Thyroid Association guidelines that determined Graves' disease diagnosis. The patients were enrolled through endocrinology in Xi'an, China. The TCR originated in a female donor with Graves disease. This material consisted of peripheral blood mononuclear cells (PBMCs), taken when the disease was refractory, from a patient treated with antithyroid drugs.

CDR3 nucleotide sequence: TGCAGTGCTCGGGACGGCTCACAGGGGACTGAGACGAGGGACGAGCAGTACTTC. This gives the protein CSARDGSQGTETRDEQYF. The chain joins TRBV20-1 to TRBJ2-7; perhaps TRBD1 as D (7 bases). The CDR3 spans 18 residues. CDR1 is DFQATT, CDR2 SNEGSKA, per germline (reference sequence). V shed 5 bases and J shed 5 bases, with 31 bases lying between them.